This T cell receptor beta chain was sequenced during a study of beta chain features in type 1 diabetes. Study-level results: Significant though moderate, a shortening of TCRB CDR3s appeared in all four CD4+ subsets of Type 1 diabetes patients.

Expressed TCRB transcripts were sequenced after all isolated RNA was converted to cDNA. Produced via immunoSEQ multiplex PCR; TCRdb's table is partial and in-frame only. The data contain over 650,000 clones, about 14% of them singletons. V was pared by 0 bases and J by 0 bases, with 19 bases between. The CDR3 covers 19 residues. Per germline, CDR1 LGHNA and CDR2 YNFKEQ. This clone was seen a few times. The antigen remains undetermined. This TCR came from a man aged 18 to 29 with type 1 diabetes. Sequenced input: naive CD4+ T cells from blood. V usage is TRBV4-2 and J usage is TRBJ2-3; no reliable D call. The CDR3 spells CASSQDRRPGGRSTDTQYF. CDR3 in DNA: TGTGCCAGCAGCCAAGATAGGCGACCCGGTGGACGGAGCACAGATACGCAGTATTTT.